The entry below gives a single TCR beta chain sequence along with its context. Its binding antigen is unknown. No clone much larger than this one lies a single base away; base qualities are absent. This sample was taken from a study of T-cell reconstitution after alpha-beta-depleted transplantation in children (TCRdb year 2016). Regarding the complete study: The study quantitatively tracked T-cell immune reconstitution after TCRalphabeta/CD19-depleted allogeneic hematopoietic cell transplantation in children using TCR repertoire profiling.

After removal of 3 bases from V and 5 bases from J, the junction retains 8 bases not matched to a gene. The germline V gene supplies CDR1 SGHTA and CDR2 FQGNSA. Including the terminal cysteine and phenylalanine, the CDR3 comprises 15 residues. Of the read, only the CDR3 DNA is kept; its 45 bases are in frame from base 1. What the study reported, not specific to this receptor: The high TCRbeta diversity at day 60 in some patients was ascribed to recipient T cells and intrathymic progenitors that had survived conditioning. The frequencies of hyperexpanded clones fell over the following months, and after one year, T-cell counts and TCRbeta diversity were mostly attributed to newly produced T cells. The apparently early recovery of alphabetaT-cell counts about two months after transplant reportedly depended on only several hundred rapidly expanded clones that came from non-depleted graft cells.

Library generation was performed with PCR. Sequenced using an Illumina HiSeq 2500. To normalize quantification of the TCRbeta repertoire, the TCR libraries were built with molecular barcoding that relied on unique molecular identifiers. TCRdb took the public reads, trimmed them with fastp at Q25, ran MiXCR for clone calling and kept in-frame beta chains. Every entry covers one CDR3 protein and lists the most common genes and DNA from its rows. In all, the sample holds 250,000 to 400,000 distinct CDR3 sequences, and around 20% of those were seen once. The ten largest clones represent roughly 11% of the sample. The meaning of the sample's treatment or condition label: allogeneic hematopoietic cell transplantation with graft depleted of TCRalphabeta T cells and CD19 B cells. TCRalphabeta/CD19-depleted allogeneic hematopoietic cell grafts were given to the transplant recipients, all of whom were children.

The V gene is TRBV7-2 and the J gene is TRBJ2-5; 8 central bases correspond to TRBD2. The origin of this receptor is a male patient younger than 18 who had a stem cell transplant for acute lymphoblastic leukemia, so the T cells may come from the graft donor. This sample comprised PBMCs, mostly from graft donor cells, obtained 180 days after TCRalphabeta/CD19-depleted stem cell transplant. The DNA is TGTGCCAGCAGCTTGAGAATAGCGGGACTCGAGACCCAGTACTTC. Translated, it reads CASSLRIAGLETQYF.